The clone carrying this T cell receptor beta chain appeared many times. Its specificity is unknown. Germline assignment: CDR1 MNHNY and CDR2 SVGAGI (reference sequence). The CDR3 extends over 16 amino acids. V shed 0 bases and J 2 bases; nucleotides not matched to a gene: 6. TCRdb independently ran MiXCR on the 5' RACE reads; one entry per CDR3 protein. This sample has 4,200 or so distinct CDR3 sequences, with around 8.8% found just once. This sample is drawn from a study of spatial heterogeneity in lung cancer. Study-level points and caveats: Counts of expanded alpha and beta TCRs within tumors tracked the tumor nonsynonymous mutation count.

The sample's time point: sample taken at primary tumor resection. Tumor, nontumor lung or frozen PBMC supplied whole RNA that was sequenced unsorted. The chain has TRBV6-6 and TRBJ1-2; 7 bases line up with TRBD1. This clonotype was sampled from a male donor with early-stage non-small cell lung cancer. The sequenced sample was lung tumor tissue, obtained at surgery. The CDR3 region is CASSYSPAGGNYGYTF. The CDR3 bases are TGTGCCAGCAGTTACTCTCCGGCAGGGGGAAACTATGGCTACACCTTC.